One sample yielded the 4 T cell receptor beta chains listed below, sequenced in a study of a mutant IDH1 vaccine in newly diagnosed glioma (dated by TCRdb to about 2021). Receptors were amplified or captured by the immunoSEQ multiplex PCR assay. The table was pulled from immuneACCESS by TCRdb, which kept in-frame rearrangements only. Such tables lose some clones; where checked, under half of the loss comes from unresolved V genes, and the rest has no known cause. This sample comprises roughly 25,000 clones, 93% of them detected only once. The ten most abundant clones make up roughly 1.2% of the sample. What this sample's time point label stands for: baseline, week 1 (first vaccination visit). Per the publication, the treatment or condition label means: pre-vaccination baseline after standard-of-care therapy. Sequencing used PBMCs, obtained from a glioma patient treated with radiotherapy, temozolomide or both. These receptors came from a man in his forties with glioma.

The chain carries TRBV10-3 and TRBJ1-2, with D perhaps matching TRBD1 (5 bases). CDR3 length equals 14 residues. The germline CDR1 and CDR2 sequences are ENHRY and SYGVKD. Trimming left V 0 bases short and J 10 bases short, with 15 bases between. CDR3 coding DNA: TGTGCCATCAGTGAGTCTTATGAGGCAGGGCTCTACACCTTC. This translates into CAISESYEAGLYTF.

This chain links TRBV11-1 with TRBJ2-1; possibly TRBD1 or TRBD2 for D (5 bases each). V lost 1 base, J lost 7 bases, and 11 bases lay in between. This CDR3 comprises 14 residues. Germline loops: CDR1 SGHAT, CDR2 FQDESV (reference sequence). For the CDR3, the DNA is TGTGCCAGCAGCTTAGGCAGGGAGTTAAATGAGCAGTTCTTC. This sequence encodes CASSLGRELNEQFF.

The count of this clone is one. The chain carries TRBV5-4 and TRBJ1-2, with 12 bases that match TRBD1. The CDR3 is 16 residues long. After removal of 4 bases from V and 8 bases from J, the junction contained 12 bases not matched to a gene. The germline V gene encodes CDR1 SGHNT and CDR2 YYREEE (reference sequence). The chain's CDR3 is CASSKGQGALITGYTF. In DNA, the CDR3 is TGTGCCAGCAGCAAGGGACAGGGGGCGCTCATTACCGGCTACACCTTC.

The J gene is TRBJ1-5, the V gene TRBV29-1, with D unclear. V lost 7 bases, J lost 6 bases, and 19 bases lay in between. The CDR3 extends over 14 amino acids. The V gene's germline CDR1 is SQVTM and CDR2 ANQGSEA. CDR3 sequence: CSATMVGGTQPQHF. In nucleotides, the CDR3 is TGCAGCGCAACCATGGTGGGTGGTACTCAGCCCCAGCATTTT.